These 18 T cell receptor beta chains share one sample of origin, sequenced in a study of shared clonotypes between healthy human individuals. The protocol was immunoSEQ multiplex PCR, while the TCRdb copy is restricted to in-frame clones and leaves out a portion. The profile shows around 750,000 clones, over 65% of them singletons. The material sequenced was memory CD4+ T cells sorted from blood. Subset defined: CD45RA-negative fraction. Source of these receptors: a woman under 40 in good health.

In the case of this clone: Other nucleotide sequences from this sample produce the same CDR3. The chain employs TRBV5-6 and TRBJ2-5; the D gene could be TRBD1 or TRBD2 (5 bases each). CDR1 is SGHDT and CDR2 is YYEEEE in the germline V gene. The CDR3 runs to 14 residues. V lost 2 bases, J lost 1 base, and 9 bases lay in between. The CDR3 here is CASSFSGTQETQYF. The CDR3 coding sequence is TGTGCCAGCAGCTTCTCCGGGACCCAAGAGACCCAGTACTTC.

The chain couples TRBV6-1 to TRBJ2-1; D gene ambiguous. This CDR3 comprises 11 residues. Germline V gives CDR1 MNHNS, CDR2 SASEGT. V shed 6 bases and J shed 5 bases, with 5 bases lying between them. The DNA for the CDR3 is TGTGCCAGCAGAAACAACAATGAGCAGTTCTTC. Its translation: CASRNNNEQFF.

The V gene is TRBV28, the J gene TRBJ2-1; tentatively, D is TRBD1 (6 bases). The CDR3 extends over 20 amino acids. Trimming stripped 0 bases from V and 6 bases from J, with 27 bases between. Germline CDR1 reads MDHEN; CDR2 reads SYDVKM. The CDR3 sequence: CASSLWGGGHGMMWGNEQFF. The CDR3, as DNA: TGTGCCAGCAGTTTATGGGGTGGGGGACACGGGATGATGTGGGGCAATGAGCAGTTCTTC. Drawing the rest from reference TRBV28 and TRBJ2-1, the complete variable domain is DVKVTQSSRYLVKRTGEKVFLECVQDMDHENMFWYRQDPGLGLRLIYFSYDVKMKEKGDIPEGYSVSREKKERFSLILESASTNQTSMYLCASSLWGGGHGMMWGNEQFFGPGTRLTVL.

The gene calls are TRBV11-2 and TRBJ2-7; D may be TRBD2 (5 bases). V dropped 1 base and J dropped 5 bases, with 15 bases sitting between them. Germline V CDR1 and CDR2: SGHAT, FQNNGV. This CDR3 comprises 15 residues. The CDR3 DNA reads TGTGCCAGCAGCTTAGCCCCGGGGTTAGGCCACGAGCAGTACTTC. This translates into CASSLAPGLGHEQYF.

The genes are TRBV2 and TRBJ1-4; TRBD1 matches 7 bases. Trimming took 6 bases from V and 7 from J; bases not matched to a gene: 8. Germline-derived CDR1 and CDR2 are SNHLY and FYNNEI. CDR3 length equals 14 residues. In nucleotides, the CDR3 is TGTGCCAGCAGCGACAGGGAACGCGCTGAAAAACTGTTTTTT. It specifies CASSDRERAEKLFF.

This chain joins TRBV14 and TRBJ2-1, with 10 nucleotides matching TRBD2. The CDR3 is 14 residues long. Germline trimming cut 5 bases from V and 7 bases from J; bases unmatched to any gene: 5. Germline V gene data show CDR1 as SGHDN and CDR2 as FVKESK. The CDR3 DNA reads as TGTGCCAGCAGCAGGGGACTAGCGTTGAATGAGCAGTTCTTC. Amino acid sequence: CASSRGLALNEQFF.

Ten or more counts support this clone. This chain links TRBV10-1 with TRBJ2-7; D perhaps matches TRBD1 (6 bases). The CDR3 is 15 amino acids. CDR1 and CDR2 (germline): WNHNN, SYGVQD (reference sequence). V dropped 2 bases and J dropped 3 bases, with 14 bases sitting between them. The CDR3: CASSEIQGSGYEQYF. CDR3 nucleotide sequence: TGCGCCAGCAGTGAGATACAGGGTTCCGGCTACGAGCAGTACTTC.

This chain joins TRBV19 and TRBJ2-1; D gene uncertain. Trimming removed 1 base from V and 7 bases from J, with 11 bases in between. The CDR3 runs 14 residues. The germline CDR1 and CDR2 sequences are LNHDA and SQIVND (reference sequence). The CDR3 here is CASSIGSGQNEQFF. CDR3 coding DNA: TGTGCCAGTAGTATAGGGTCCGGGCAGAATGAGCAGTTCTTC. The full variable domain, its missing parts supplied by reference TRBV19 and TRBJ2-1, is DGGITQSPKYLFRKEGQNVTLSCEQNLNHDAMYWYRQDPGQGLRLIYYSQIVNDFQKGDIAEGYSVSREKKESFPLTVTSAQKNPTAFYLCASSIGSGQNEQFFGPGTRLTVL.

V usage is TRBV11-3 and J usage is TRBJ2-2; D gene ambiguous. V was pared by 1 base and J by 4 bases, with 4 bases between. This CDR3 has 13 amino acids. Germline V CDR1 and CDR2: SGHNT, YENEEA. The CDR3 DNA follows: TGTGCCAGCAGCTTAGGGGTCACCGGGGAGCTGTTTTTT. Its translation: CASSLGVTGELFF.

The chain has TRBV29-1 and TRBJ1-2; TRBD1 might be the D (5 bases). V lost 1 base and J lost 4, with 10 bases in between. The germline gives CDR1 SQVTM, CDR2 ANQGSEA. The CDR3 is made up of 13 amino acids. For the CDR3, the DNA is TGCAGCGTTGAAGGGGGCGGGGGCTATGGCTACACCTTC. It specifies CSVEGGGGYGYTF.

This clone showed up many times. The chain recombines TRBV11-3 with TRBJ2-7, with TRBD2 as a possible D gene (5 bases). The V end lost 3 bases, the J end lost 5 bases, and 11 bases lay between the germline ends. This CDR3 region has 13 residues. Per the germline V gene, CDR1 is SGHNT and CDR2 is YENEEA. The CDR3 bases are TGTGCCAGCAGCTTCGGGAAAGGGAACGAGCAGTACTTC. Its translation is CASSFGKGNEQYF.

This clone was counted only a few times. The sample holds other DNA sequences that translate to the same CDR3. The chain combines TRBV6-1 with TRBJ2-7; D remains unclear. The V and J ends lost 8 bases and 3 bases respectively, with 8 bases between them. Germline lookup yields CDR1 MNHNS and CDR2 SASEGT. The CDR3 has 11 residues. CDR3 in DNA: TGTGCCAGCTCTGAAATCTACGAGCAGTACTTC. Protein sequence: CASSEIYEQYF.

This rearrangement joins TRBV5-8 to TRBJ2-3; perhaps D is TRBD1 or TRBD2 (5 bases each). CDR3 length equals 14 residues. V was trimmed by 2 bases and J by 7 bases, leaving 14 bases between them. The germline gives CDR1 SGHTS, CDR2 YDEGEE. CDR3 coding DNA: TGTGCCAGCAGCTTAGAACCGGGACGCAATACGCAGTATTTT. Its protein product is CASSLEPGRNTQYF. Looking up the rest from reference TRBV5-8 and TRBJ2-3 gives the full variable domain: EAGVTQSPTHLIKTRGQQATLRCSPISGHTSVYWYQQALGLGLQFLLWYDEGEERNRGNFPPRFSGRQFPNYSSELNVNALELEDSALYLCASSLEPGRNTQYFGPGTRLTVL.

The chain uses TRBV2 and TRBJ1-3; no firm D call. The V and J ends lost 8 bases and 7 bases respectively, with 6 bases between them. CDR3 size: 10 residues. Germline lookup yields CDR1 SNHLY and CDR2 FYNNEI. The CDR3 reads CASGSNTIYF. The DNA of the CDR3 is TGTGCCAGCGGCTCGAACACCATATATTTT.

This rearrangement joins TRBV7-2 to TRBJ1-4; D uncertain. Germline V gene sequence: CDR1 SGHTA, CDR2 FQGNSA. V lost 1 base and J lost 2, with 5 bases in between. The CDR3 is 14 amino acids. CDR3: CASSLESTNEKLFF. The CDR3 nucleotides read TGTGCCAGCAGCTTAGAGTCCACTAATGAAAAACTGTTTTTT.

The table lists this clone with a few counts. This chain connects TRBV28 to TRBJ1-5; D might be TRBD1 (5 bases). V lost 2 bases, J lost 6 bases, and 11 bases lay in between. The CDR3 has 14 residues. Germline lookup yields CDR1 MDHEN and CDR2 SYDVKM. The CDR3: CASSLRSGAQPQHF. In nucleotides, the CDR3 is TGTGCCAGCAGTTTAAGATCCGGGGCTCAGCCCCAGCATTTT.

The chain joins TRBV18 to TRBJ1-1; 11 nucleotides line up with TRBD1. The germline gives CDR1 KGHSH, CDR2 LQKENI. CDR3 length: 17 residues. Germline trimming cut 2 bases from V and 2 bases from J; bases unmatched to any gene: 7. In nucleotides, the CDR3 is TGTGCCAGCTCACCAGGACAGGGGGCGCTTTCTAACACTGAAGCTTTCTTT. Its protein product is CASSPGQGALSNTEAFF.

This clone was picked up a small number of times. V usage is TRBV5-8 and J usage is TRBJ1-5, with D maybe TRBD1 (6 bases). The CDR3 is 13 amino acids. CDR1 and CDR2 (germline): SGHTS, YDEGEE. Trimming shortened V by 10 bases and J by 1 base, and 12 bases separated the two germline ends. The CDR3 DNA reads TGTGCCGGGGGGGGGCTGAGCAATCAGCCCCAGCATTTT. This encodes CAGGGLSNQPQHF.